Presented here are 31 T cell receptor beta chains from one specimen sequenced in a study of T cell clonality in common variable immunodeficiency. This table comes from immunoSEQ multiplex PCR, and its TCRdb copy is limited to in-frame clones, with some not included. Listed here are 40,000 to 55,000 clones without any singletons, the top ten holding about 10%. The sample comprised peripheral blood mononuclear cells. The receptors derive from a person aged 18-70 years in good health.

This clone was seen ten or more times. The read comes to an end 3 residues before the CDR3 does, leaving the germline J gene to fill in the end. The V and J genes are TRBV4-2 and TRBJ1-4; D is perhaps TRBD1 (5 bases). V was shortened by 0 bases and J by 5 bases, with 13 bases between the two germline ends. Germline loops: CDR1 LGHNA, CDR2 YNFKEQ. This CDR3 comprises 16 residues. The CDR3 bases that were read are TGTGCCAGCAGCCAAGAACGGACAAGGGCGAATGAAAAA. Translation gives CASSQERTRANEK. The entire CDR3 reads CASSQERTRANEKLFF.

Ten or more counts support this clone. Read sequence stops 3 residues before the CDR3 end, and the germline J gene provides the missing end. This chain connects TRBV12-3 or TRBV12-4 to TRBJ2-1; D is uncertain. The CDR3 is 16 amino acids. Trimming removed 2 bases from V and 9 bases from J, with 20 bases in between. The CDR3 spells CASSLQNRVPTGEQFF. The DNA read from the CDR3 is TGTGCCAGCAGTTTACAGAACCGGGTCCCTACGGGTGAG.

Notes on this clone: The CDR3 end lies 3 residues beyond the end of the read and is filled in from the germline J gene. This chain joins TRBV18 and TRBJ2-7; 8 positions match TRBD1. With V trimmed by 3 bases and J by 3 bases, 4 bases remained unmatched. Germline assignment: CDR1 KGHSH and CDR2 LQKENI. This CDR3 has 14 residues. The DNA read from the CDR3 is TGTGCCAGCTCACCGCGGACAGGGATCTACGAG. Translating gives CASSPRTGIYE. The whole CDR3 sequence reads CASSPRTGIYEQYF.

This clone was found many times. Sequencing ends 3 residues short of the CDR3 end; the germline J gene provides the rest. The chain has TRBV20-1 and TRBJ1-3; possible D gene TRBD1, 6 bases. V dropped 4 bases and J dropped 1 base, with 8 bases sitting between them. Per the germline V gene, CDR1 is DFQATT and CDR2 is SNEGSKA (reference sequence). The CDR3 contains 13 residues. The DNA read from the CDR3 is TGCAGTGCTACAGGGGCATCTGGAAACACC. It specifies CSATGASGNT. The entire CDR3 reads CSATGASGNTIYF.

This clone was picked up many times. Read data end 3 residues before the CDR3 end; the end is taken from the germline J gene. The chain joins TRBV7-2 to TRBJ2-2; TRBD1 matches at 7 bases. The germline V gene encodes CDR1 SGHTA and CDR2 FQGNSA. This CDR3 contains 15 residues. V shed 3 bases, J shed 5 bases, and the junction held 6 bases outside the gene matches. The DNA read from the CDR3 is TGTGCCAGCAGCTTGGGGACAGTTATTACCGGGGAG. Protein product: CASSLGTVITGE. The entire CDR3 protein is CASSLGTVITGELFF.

This clone was seen many times. The read halts 3 residues ahead of the CDR3 end, with the missing end drawn from the germline J gene. This chain links TRBV2 with TRBJ2-7; TRBD2 matches at 15 bases. The CDR3 sequence is 15 residues long. Per germline, CDR1 SNHLY and CDR2 FYNNEI. The ends lost 7 bases at V and 5 bases at J; junction bases unmatched: 6. CDR3 loop: CASTYGTSGGHEQYF. CDR3 DNA, as far as it was read: TGTGCCAGCACGTATGGGACTAGCGGGGGGCACGAG.

At least ten counts were recorded for this clone. With the read ending 3 residues before the CDR3 end, the germline J gene is used to fill in that end. This chain connects TRBV29-1 to TRBJ1-2; TRBD1 might be the D (5 bases). Germline CDR1 is SQVTM and CDR2 is ANQGSEA. Trimming took off 5 bases at V and 2 bases at J, with 12 bases between the two ends. The CDR3 has 13 amino acids. The CDR3 loop is CSVFVRGNYGYTF. The sequenced part of the CDR3 DNA is TGCAGCGTTTTCGTTCGGGGGAACTATGGC. The complete variable domain, with remaining parts taken from reference TRBV29-1 and TRBJ1-2, reads SAVISQKPSRDICQRGTSLTIQCQVDSQVTMMFWYRQQPGQSLTLIATANQGSEATYESGFVIDKFPISRPNLTFSTLTVSNMSPEDSSIYLCSVFVRGNYGYTFGSGTRLTVV.

This clone was recorded at least ten times. From the germline J gene comes the end of the CDR3, since the read stops 3 residues before it. V and J are TRBV20-1 and TRBJ1-4, with TRBD1 identical over 12 bases. The CDR3 has 17 amino acids. Germline assignment: CDR1 DFQATT and CDR2 SNEGSKA (reference sequence). The V and J ends lost 7 bases and 6 bases, in that order; junction bases with no gene match: 15. This CDR3 reads CSVGSGQGARYDEKLFF. The part of the CDR3 DNA that was read is TGCAGTGTTGGGTCGGGACAGGGGGCGAGATATGATGAAAAA.

Many counts were recorded for this clone. The read terminates 3 residues before the CDR3 end, so the remaining end is supplied by the germline J gene. The V and J genes are TRBV7-8 and TRBJ1-1; 8 positions agree with TRBD1. This CDR3 is 13 amino acids long. The germline CDR1 and CDR2 sequences are SGHVS and FQNEAQ. Trimming removed 5 bases from V and 4 bases from J; junction bases left unmatched: 3. The CDR3 protein is CASSPRGRTEAFF. Partial CDR3 DNA: TGTGCCAGCAGCCCCAGGGGGCGCACTGAA. The full variable domain, completed using reference TRBV7-8 and TRBJ1-1, is GAGVSQSPRYKVAKRGQDVALRCDPISGHVSLFWYQQALGQGPEFLTYFQNEAQLDKSGLPSDRFFAERPEGSVSTLKIQRTQQEDSAVYLCASSPRGRTEAFFGQGTRLTVV.

This clone was seen many times. The read ends 3 residues shy of where the CDR3 ends; the end is completed using the germline J gene. The chain carries TRBV13 and TRBJ2-3, with a possible D match to TRBD1 (5 bases). There are 13 residues in the CDR3. V was shortened by 2 bases and J by 6 bases, with 9 bases between the two germline ends. From germline, CDR1 is PRHDT and CDR2 FYEKMQ (reference sequence). CDR3 bases read: TGTGCCAGCAGCTTATCAGGGCTGGATACG. Its translation is CASSLSGLDT. The whole CDR3 sequence is CASSLSGLDTQYF.

This clone was counted ten times or more. The observed sequence ends 3 residues before the CDR3 terminus, with the missing tail filled in from the germline J gene. The rearrangement links TRBV4-1 to TRBJ1-5; 8 positions match TRBD1. The CDR3 length is 18 residues. V shed 1 base, J shed 1 base, and the junction held 9 bases outside the gene matches. Looked up from germline, CDR1 is MGHRA and CDR2 is YSYEKL. The chain's CDR3 is CASSQVYTGGESNQPQHF. The DNA read from the CDR3 is TGCGCCAGCAGCCAAGTCTATACAGGGGGAGAAAGCAATCAGCCC.

This clone turned up a few times. Read sequence stops 3 residues before the CDR3 end, and the germline J gene provides the missing end. The chain uses TRBV11-1 and TRBJ1-1, with 11 bases fitting TRBD1. The germline CDR1 and CDR2 sequences are SGHAT and FQDESV (reference sequence). V lost 4 bases to trimming and J lost 6 bases; unmatched junction nucleotides: 7. The CDR3 consists of 15 residues. The CDR3 protein is CASSYPGQGVSEAFF. CDR3 bases read: TGTGCCAGCAGCTACCCGGGACAGGGGGTCTCTGAA.

This clone was counted ten times or more. The part of the CDR3 DNA that was read is TGTGCCAGCAGCTTAAGGGACACAGACACCGGGGAG. It encodes CASSLRDTDTGE. The whole CDR3 reads CASSLRDTDTGELFF. V and J are TRBV7-8 and TRBJ2-2; a possible D gene is TRBD1 (6 bases). The read ends 3 residues before the CDR3 terminus; that terminus is restored from the germline J gene. There are 15 residues in the CDR3. The V end was cut by 2 bases, the J end by 3 bases, with 10 bases between. Germline V gene data show CDR1 as SGHVS and CDR2 as FQNEAQ.

This clone came up many times. The CDR3 end falls 3 residues outside the read, so it is completed with the germline J gene. The chain is built from TRBV20-1 and TRBJ1-4; D is perhaps TRBD1 (5 bases). CDR3 size: 14 residues. CDR1 DFQATT and CDR2 SNEGSKA come from the germline V gene (reference sequence). Between the trimmed V and J ends, which lost 6 bases and 8 bases, there was a span of 19 bases. The CDR3 sequence: CSALMGQVGEKLFF. The sequenced part of the CDR3 DNA is TGCAGTGCCCTCATGGGGCAAGTGGGGGAAAAA.

This clone was recorded at least ten times. Read coverage stops 3 residues before the CDR3 terminus; the germline J gene supplies the remainder. This sequence joins TRBV9 and TRBJ1-1, with TRBD1 matching over 9 bases. Germline CDR1 is SGDLS and CDR2 is YYNGEE. The CDR3 length is 14 residues. V was clipped by 4 bases and J by 2 bases; unmatched bases: 3. The CDR3 sequence is CASSPGQGNTEAFF. The CDR3 bases that were read are TGTGCCAGCAGCCCGGGACAGGGAAACACTGAA.

Comment on this clone: The read comes to an end 3 residues before the CDR3 does, leaving the germline J gene to fill in the end. The chain uses TRBV7-2 and TRBJ1-2, with 8 bases lining up with TRBD1. The trim removed 0 bases at V and 4 bases at J, leaving 10 bases unmatched. CDR1 and CDR2 (germline): SGHTA, FQGNSA. The CDR3 is made up of 17 amino acids. The DNA read from the CDR3 is TGTGCCAGCAGCTTAGCGGGAGCTCCAGGGGGCGTCTATGGC. It yields the protein CASSLAGAPGGVYG. The whole CDR3 sequence is CASSLAGAPGGVYGYTF.

At least ten counts were recorded for this clone. The read halts 3 residues ahead of the CDR3 end, with the missing end drawn from the germline J gene. This sequence joins TRBV19 and TRBJ2-1; 8 bases match TRBD2. The CDR3 length is 15 residues. Unmatched junction bases numbered 4, after V lost 3 bases and J lost 3 bases. CDR1 LNHDA and CDR2 SQIVND come from the germline V gene (reference sequence). The part of the CDR3 DNA that was read is TGTGCCAGTAGTATGAAGCGGGAGCTCTACAATGAG. This translates into CASSMKRELYNE. The full CDR3 protein is CASSMKRELYNEQFF.

This clone was seen at least ten times. The read ends 3 residues early relative to the CDR3; the germline J gene fills the gap. The rearrangement joins TRBV5-5 to TRBJ2-3, with a tentative D call TRBD2 (6 bases). This CDR3 region has 14 residues. V was pared by 3 bases and J by 1 base, with 9 bases between. From germline, CDR1 is SGHKS and CDR2 YYEKEE (reference sequence). CDR3 DNA (partial): TGTGCCAGCAGCTGGGCTAGCGGCACAGATACG. The encoded protein is CASSWASGTDT. The full CDR3 is CASSWASGTDTQYF.

This clone was seen at least ten times. The germline gene is not matched at one end of the junction; a read error may be the cause. The CDR3 goes on 3 residues after the read ends, and that part is filled in from the germline J gene. V is TRBV4-2 and J is TRBJ2-2; 10 nucleotides match TRBD1. CDR1 and CDR2 (germline): LGHNA, YNFKEQ. The CDR3 totals 15 residues. Here the CDR3 reads CASSQGDRGTGELFF. The CDR3 bases that were read are TGCGCCAGCAGCCAAGGGGACAGGGGAACCGGGGAG.

This clone has ten or more counts. The missing CDR3 end, 3 residues past where the read stops, is filled in from the germline J gene. This rearrangement joins TRBV5-1 to TRBJ1-6; 8 positions agree with TRBD1. Germline trimming cut 4 bases from V and 6 bases from J; bases unmatched to any gene: 12. Germline V CDR1 and CDR2: SGHRS, YFSETQ. The CDR3 covers 17 residues. The covered CDR3 bases are TGCGCCAGCAGCCAAAACTTTCAGGGGGCCTCTAATTCACCC. It is translated as CASSQNFQGASNSP. The whole CDR3 protein reads CASSQNFQGASNSPLHF.

The table lists this clone with many counts. The read falls 3 residues short of the CDR3 end, and the missing part is taken from the germline J gene. This rearrangement joins TRBV20-1 to TRBJ2-3; D might be TRBD2 (5 bases). Germline CDR1 and CDR2: DFQATT and SNEGSKA (reference sequence). V was shortened by 3 bases and J by 0 bases, with 28 bases between the two germline ends. The CDR3 is 20 residues long. Incomplete CDR3 DNA: TGCAGTGCTAGGGGCTTCGCCCAGTATCCGCGGGTATCTAGCACAGATACG. Its protein is CSARGFAQYPRVSSTDT. The complete CDR3 reads CSARGFAQYPRVSSTDTQYF.

This clone was detected ten times or more. Read sequence stops 3 residues before the CDR3 end, and the germline J gene provides the missing end. The chain employs TRBV5-1 and TRBJ1-2, with D possibly matching TRBD1 (6 bases). Germline CDR1 SGHRS, CDR2 YFSETQ. CDR3 length: 14 residues. Trimming stripped 5 bases from V and 3 bases from J, with 14 bases between. The CDR3 loop reads CASRGAEVDYGYTF. The sequenced part of the CDR3 DNA is TGCGCCAGCAGGGGGGCAGAGGTCGACTATGGC.

Many counts were recorded for this clone. Sequencing ends 3 residues short of the CDR3 end; the germline J gene provides the rest. The chain joins TRBV5-1 to TRBJ2-5; maybe TRBD2 (6 bases). CDR3 length equals 13 residues. V dropped 0 bases and J dropped 7 bases, with 10 bases sitting between them. Germline CDR1 reads SGHRS; CDR2 reads YFSETQ. The sequenced CDR3 bases are TGCGCCAGCAGCTTGGATCCCGGGGGGACC. It codes for CASSLDPGGT. The entire CDR3 reads CASSLDPGGTQYF.

In the case of this clone: The read comes to an end 3 residues before the CDR3 does, leaving the germline J gene to fill in the end. The chain uses TRBV7-6 and TRBJ2-1; 10 bases agree with TRBD2. The V segment lost 5 bases and the J segment 4 bases; nucleotides outside the gene matches: 8. From germline, CDR1 is SGHVS and CDR2 FNYEAQ. The CDR3 is 16 amino acids. The CDR3 here is CASSMLAGESYNEQFF. The part of the CDR3 DNA that was read is TGTGCCAGCAGCATGCTAGCGGGAGAAAGTTACAATGAG. Complete variable domain (other parts from reference TRBV7-6 and TRBJ2-1): GAGVSQSPRYKVTKRGQDVALRCDPISGHVSLYWYRQALGQGPEFLTYFNYEAQQDKSGLPNDRFSAERPEGSISTLTIQRTEQRDSAMYRCASSMLAGESYNEQFFGPGTRLTVL.

There are many counts of this clone. The read terminates 3 residues ahead of where the CDR3 ends, so the germline J gene completes it. The chain joins TRBV4-2 to TRBJ2-3; D is undetermined. CDR3 length: 17 residues. Trimming stripped 4 bases from V and 0 bases from J, with 17 bases between. From germline, CDR1 is LGHNA and CDR2 YNFKEQ. Partial CDR3 DNA: TGTGCCAGCAGCCCCCTTTCTCGCGGAGAGAGCACAGATACG. It translates to CASSPLSRGESTDT. The complete CDR3 sequence is CASSPLSRGESTDTQYF.

This clone was counted many times. The read falls 3 residues short of the CDR3 end, and the missing part is taken from the germline J gene. The chain combines TRBV5-1 with TRBJ1-4; D possibly corresponds to TRBD1 (5 bases). The CDR3 has 15 amino acids. CDR1 and CDR2 (germline): SGHRS, YFSETQ. The V and J ends lost 4 bases and 5 bases respectively, with 15 bases between them. The CDR3 protein is CASSPLIGGNEKLFF. The CDR3 bases that were read are TGCGCCAGCAGCCCCCTAATCGGGGGAAATGAAAAA.

In this sample, this clone turned up many times. CDR3 amino acids: CAIDLGQAAFGAMNTEAFF. The CDR3 DNA, read in part, is TGCGCCATCGATCTGGGACAGGCGGCATTCGGGGCCATGAACACTGAA. This chain connects TRBV5-1 to TRBJ1-1; TRBD1 matches 8 bases. The read gets to within 3 residues of the CDR3 end, and the germline J gene fills in the rest. The CDR3 contains 19 residues. CDR1 SGHRS and CDR2 YFSETQ come from the germline V gene. Trimming cost V 9 bases and J 0 bases; bases outside gene matches: 22.

As concerns this clone: Read sequence stops 3 residues before the CDR3 end, and the germline J gene provides the missing end. The chain couples TRBV5-1 to TRBJ2-1, with D tentatively TRBD1 (6 bases). This CDR3 contains 17 residues. Per germline, CDR1 SGHRS and CDR2 YFSETQ. The V end was cut by 0 bases, the J end by 7 bases, with 20 bases between. The CDR3 DNA, read in part, is TGCGCCAGCAGCTTGGCCCGCGGAGGAACAGGGTTTAATGAG. Residues: CASSLARGGTGFNE. The complete CDR3 sequence is CASSLARGGTGFNEQFF.

In this sample, this clone turned up many times. Read sequence stops 3 residues before the CDR3 end, and the germline J gene provides the missing end. The chain couples TRBV19 to TRBJ2-4, with a weak D call TRBD2 (6 bases). The ends were cut back, 5 bases at V and 2 bases at J, with 19 bases in the middle. Germline V gene sequence: CDR1 LNHDA, CDR2 SQIVND (reference sequence). The CDR3 covers 17 residues. The DNA read from the CDR3 is TGTGCCAGTAGTCCCGTGGCGGGGAGAGCTACCAAAAACATT. Its translation is CASSPVAGRATKNI. The full CDR3 is CASSPVAGRATKNIQYF.

This clone has a handful of counts. Coverage ceases 3 residues before the CDR3 finishes, and the germline J gene fills in the end. The chain joins TRBV10-2 to TRBJ2-7; D might be TRBD2 (5 bases). The length of the CDR3 is 14 residues. Trimming pared 6 bases from V and 6 bases from J, leaving 18 bases between. The germline V gene has CDR1 WSHSY and CDR2 SAAADI. This CDR3 is CASRVAPTTSEQYF. The sequenced part of the CDR3 DNA is TGCGCCAGCAGAGTGGCTCCCACCACTAGCGAG.

This clone was picked up many times. Read data end 3 residues before the CDR3 end; the end is taken from the germline J gene. The chain employs TRBV28 and TRBJ2-7; 13 bases align to TRBD2. CDR3 length: 14 residues. The J segment lost 2 bases and the V segment lost 6 bases, leaving 1 base of the junction unmatched. Germline values: CDR1 MDHEN, CDR2 SYDVKM. CDR3 sequence reads: CASSGTSGAYEQYF. Partial CDR3 DNA: TGTGCCAGCAGCGGGACTAGCGGGGCCTACGAG.